This TCR beta chain comes out of a study of blood T cells in healthy people across ages (dated by TCRdb to about 2015). Looking at the study overall: In model experiments, roughly one uniquely barcoded TCR beta cDNA molecule per two T cells was captured by template switching. Using the same blood draw, the study looked at two additional independent replicas of 1 million unique cDNA reads for two donors, one aged 18 to 30 and the other aged 80 or older. To avoid experimental bias, donors of different ages were spread randomly across the sequencing lanes. To track age-related changes in TCR beta repertoire diversity, the study relied on deep sequencing normalized with unique cDNA molecular identifiers. Donors were grouped into four age groups: young (average approximately 15 years), middle-aged (roughly 40), aged (about 60) and long-lived (less than 85).

Systemically healthy Caucasian individuals from Russia, 35 to 50 in total and aged roughly 6 to 100 years, were included as donors. Ten milliliters of peripheral blood were drawn from each donor into EDTA-treated Vacutainer tubes. Ficoll-Paque density-gradient centrifugation was used to isolate PBMCs, with at least 6 million obtained per sample. Total RNA was extracted from PBMCs with Trizol reagent, with at least 5 micrograms obtained per sample. Naive CD45RAhigh/CD27high T cell percentages were measured by flow cytometry on a PBMC aliquot from every donor. V lost 3 bases and J lost 1 base, and the count of bases not matched to a germline gene is 8. From cysteine to phenylalanine, the CDR3 is 16 amino acids long. Only the CDR3 portion is preserved as DNA: 48 bases, with reading frame beginning at the first base. The germline V gene specifies SGHTS as CDR1 and YDEGEE as CDR2. On the study overall, not on this receptor specifically: Conclusive comparison of naive and antigen-experienced compartments was prevented by the profiling of bulk unsorted PBMCs. Observed TCR beta diversity per million T cells fell roughly linearly with age, and a significant reduction was already apparent by age about 43. Estimates of total diversity from one million sequenced T cells were regarded as lower bounds and underestimates. Donor CMV infection status was unknown, potentially confounding age-related changes in expanded clonotypes. Observed TCR beta diversity correlated strongly with the percentage of naive T cells measured by flow cytometry. The long-lived group showed more naive CD4+ T cells, fewer expanded clones and increased TCR diversity than the aged group, suggesting age selection.

Libraries were constructed by 5' RACE. The run used an Illumina HiSeq 2500. A second PCR of about 6 to 11 cycles was run with a J-beta primer mix and a sample-barcoded 5' primer. A unique molecular identifier was introduced onto each TCR beta cDNA molecule by a template-switch 5' adaptor carrying 12 random nucleotides. At least 3 million CDR3-containing paired-end reads were obtained from each sample. All of the RNA was converted into first-strand cDNA using the Mint cDNA synthesis kit, with a TRBC-specific oligonucleotide serving as the primer. Following uracil-DNA glycosylase treatment, a first 18-cycle PCR with universal primers M1SS and BC2_uni_R was performed on all cDNA. As for the original processing: Normalization of each sample was performed by random selection of 1 million high-quality reads, each carrying a distinct molecular identifier. Instead of being binned into consensus sequences, reads with shared molecular identifiers were discarded. CDR3 identification, clonotype clustering and error correction used MiTCR with a Q25 quality threshold and the strictest error-elimination algorithm. Lower-bound total TCR beta diversity was estimated with a nonparametric unseen species model using Euler transformation. Starting from the raw public reads, TCRdb applied fastp trimming at Q25, assembled clones with MiXCR and retained in-frame beta chains. Each record represents a unique CDR3 protein, reported with the most common genes and DNA among its rows. Here the V and J calls rest on TCRdb's processing, not on the authors' analysis. The sample table holds around 940,000 distinct CDR3 sequences, of which 45% to 60% were seen once. The ten top clones hold 20% to 25% of the sample.

With respect to this clonotype: There is no known antigen for this receptor. Base qualities were left out, and no much larger clone turns up one base away.

This receptor was identified in a woman aged 55-69 years in good health. The chain uses TRBV5-8 and TRBJ2-3; 7 of the junction bases match TRBD2. Sequenced: blood. The DNA is as follows: TGTGCCAGCAGCTCAGGTCGGGGAGGGCGCACAGATACGCAGTATTTT. It encodes CASSSGRGGRTDTQYF.